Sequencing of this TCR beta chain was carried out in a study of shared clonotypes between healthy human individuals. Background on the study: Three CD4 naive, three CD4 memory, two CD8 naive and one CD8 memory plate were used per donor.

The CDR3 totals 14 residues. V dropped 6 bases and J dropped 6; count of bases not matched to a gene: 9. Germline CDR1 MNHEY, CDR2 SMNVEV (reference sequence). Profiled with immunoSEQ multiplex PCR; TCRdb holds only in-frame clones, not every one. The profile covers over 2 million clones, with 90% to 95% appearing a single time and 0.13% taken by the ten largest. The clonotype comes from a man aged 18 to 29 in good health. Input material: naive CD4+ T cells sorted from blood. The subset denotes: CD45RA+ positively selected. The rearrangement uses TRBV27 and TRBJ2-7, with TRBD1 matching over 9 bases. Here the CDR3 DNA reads TGTGCCAGCAGCCACGGGACAGGGATCCGCGAGCAGTACTTC. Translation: CASSHGTGIREQYF.